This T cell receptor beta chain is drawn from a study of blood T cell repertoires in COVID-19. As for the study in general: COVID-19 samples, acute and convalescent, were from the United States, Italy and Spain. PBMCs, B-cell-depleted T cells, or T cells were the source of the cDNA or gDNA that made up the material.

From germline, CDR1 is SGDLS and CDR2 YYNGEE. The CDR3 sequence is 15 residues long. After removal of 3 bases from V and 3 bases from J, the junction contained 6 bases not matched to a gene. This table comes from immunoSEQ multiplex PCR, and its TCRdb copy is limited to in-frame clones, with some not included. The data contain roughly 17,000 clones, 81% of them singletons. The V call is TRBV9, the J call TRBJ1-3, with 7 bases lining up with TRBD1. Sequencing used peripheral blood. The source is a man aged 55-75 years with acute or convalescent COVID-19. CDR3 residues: CASSAGTEGGNTIYF. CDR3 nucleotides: TGTGCCAGCAGCGCGGGGACAGAGGGTGGAAACACCATATATTTT. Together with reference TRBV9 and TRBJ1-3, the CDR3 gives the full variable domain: DSGVTQTPKHLITATGQRVTLRCSPRSGDLSVYWYQQSLDQGLQFLIQYYNGEERAKGNILERFSAQQFPDLHSELNLSSLELGDSALYFCASSAGTEGGNTIYFGEGSWLTVV.